This passage covers 5 T cell receptor beta chains from one sample sequenced in a study of blood T cell repertoires in COVID-19. The protocol was immunoSEQ multiplex PCR, while the TCRdb copy is restricted to in-frame clones and leaves out a portion. The sample carries under 35,000 clones, roughly nine tenths recorded once. What was sequenced was peripheral blood. The receptors come from a man in his sixties with acute or convalescent COVID-19.

The chain couples TRBV7-9 to TRBJ1-4; D unresolved. Per germline, CDR1 SEHNR and CDR2 FQNEAQ (reference sequence). The CDR3 has 15 residues. The germline V and J ends were trimmed by 6 bases and 0 bases, with 11 bases remaining between them. CDR3 sequence: CASSTGRATNEKLFF. CDR3 sequence (DNA): TGTGCCAGCAGTACCGGGAGAGCAACTAATGAAAAACTGTTTTTT.

The rearrangement uses TRBV20-1 and TRBJ2-1; 8 nucleotides align to TRBD2. Looked up from germline, CDR1 is DFQATT and CDR2 is SNEGSKA (reference sequence). The CDR3 is 14 amino acids. V shed 3 bases, J shed 5 bases, and the junction held 6 bases outside the gene matches. DNA of the CDR3: TGCAGTGCTAGTAAAGCGGGAGATCACAATGAGCAGTTCTTC. Residues: CSASKAGDHNEQFF.

The chain recombines TRBV14 with TRBJ2-7; possible D gene TRBD1, 6 bases. The CDR3 is 15 residues long. The V gene lost 1 base and the J gene lost 3 bases, with 13 bases spanning the gap. CDR1 is SGHDN, CDR2 FVKESK, per germline. Here the CDR3 DNA reads TGTGCCAGCAGCCAAGGCCTGCAGGGGTTCTACGAGCAGTACTTC. This translates into CASSQGLQGFYEQYF.

The chain combines TRBV5-1 with TRBJ2-7, with TRBD2 as a possible D gene (6 bases). Germline-derived CDR1 and CDR2 are SGHRS and YFSETQ. V lost 1 base, J lost 0 bases, and 17 bases lay in between. This CDR3 comprises 17 residues. CDR3 sequence: CASSLPGGSGNSYEQYF. In DNA, the CDR3 is TGCGCCAGCAGCTTGCCCGGTGGTAGCGGTAACTCCTACGAGCAGTACTTC.

V and J are TRBV28 and TRBJ1-5; D perhaps matches TRBD1 (5 bases). CDR1 is MDHEN, CDR2 SYDVKM, per germline. Deletions cut 4 bases from V and 0 bases from J, with 10 bases between. The CDR3 has 15 residues. Written as DNA, the CDR3 is TGTGCCAGCAGTTCCGGGGGTGATAGCAATCAGCCCCAGCATTTT. This translates into CASSSGGDSNQPQHF.